This T cell receptor beta chain is drawn from a study of beta chain features in type 1 diabetes. Study-wide findings and caveats: Fewer junction insertions and more nucleotide deletions appeared in type 1 diabetes patients. Whether HLA type influences TCRB rearrangement remained unresolved here. Comparison showed that naive, central memory and Treg TCRB repertoires appeared more similar among patients than among healthy donors.

Researchers reported sorting CD4+ naive, central memory, regulatory and stem cell-like memory cells via CD45RO/CCR7/CD25/CD127/CD95/CD27. Trimming removed 1 base from V and 2 bases from J, with 12 bases in between. The germline gives CDR1 GTSNPN, CDR2 SVGIG (reference sequence). This CDR3 has 14 amino acids. Of the isolated RNA, all was reverse transcribed, and so the sequenced material was expressed TCRB transcripts. Only in-frame clones appear in the TCRdb table, and some are missing; sequencing was by immunoSEQ multiplex PCR. The profile shows just over 450,000 clones, approximately 31% of them singletons. With regard to this clone: Its antigen is currently unknown.

The origin of this receptor is a young man in good health. This chain connects TRBV30 to TRBJ2-7, with a possible D match to TRBD2 (5 bases). The source material was naive CD4+ T cells from blood. CDR3 nucleotide sequence: TGTGCCTGGAGTGGAATCAAGCGGACCTACGAGCAGTACTTC. The encoded protein is CAWSGIKRTYEQYF. Supplemented by reference TRBV30 and TRBJ2-7, the full variable domain reads SQTIHQWPATLVQPVGSPLSLECTVEGTSNPNLYWYRQAAGRGLQLLFYSVGIGQISSEVPQNLSASRPQDRQFILSSKKLLLSDSGFYLCAWSGIKRTYEQYFGPGTRLTVT.